The TCR beta chain under discussion was sequenced for a study of T cell responses to AZD1222 COVID-19 vaccine. Study-wide results and limits: Repertoires were sampled only after the peak T cell response. Females made up more of the donors, who were largely white British, and clonal diversity may have come out too low. Only a handful of AZD1222 recipients, five to seven in all, had baseline seropositivity.

Assay used: immunoSEQ multiplex PCR; TCRdb lists only in-frame clones, some missing. The data hold 100,000 or so clones, with 89% observed a single time. Pooling covered second doses at about 4 or about 12 weeks. Germline CDR1 MDHEN, CDR2 SYDVKM. The CDR3 length is 10 residues. The V end lost 3 bases, the J end lost 6 bases, and 3 bases lay between the germline ends. To note about this clone: The antigen is unknown.

This TCR was recovered from an adult who received the AZD1222 COVID-19 vaccine. The chain uses TRBV28 and TRBJ2-7; unclear D gene. Source: peripheral blood, taken 28 days after the second AZD1222 dose. CDR3 sequence: CASSFREQYF. CDR3 nucleotide sequence: TGTGCCAGCAGTTTCCGCGAGCAGTACTTC.